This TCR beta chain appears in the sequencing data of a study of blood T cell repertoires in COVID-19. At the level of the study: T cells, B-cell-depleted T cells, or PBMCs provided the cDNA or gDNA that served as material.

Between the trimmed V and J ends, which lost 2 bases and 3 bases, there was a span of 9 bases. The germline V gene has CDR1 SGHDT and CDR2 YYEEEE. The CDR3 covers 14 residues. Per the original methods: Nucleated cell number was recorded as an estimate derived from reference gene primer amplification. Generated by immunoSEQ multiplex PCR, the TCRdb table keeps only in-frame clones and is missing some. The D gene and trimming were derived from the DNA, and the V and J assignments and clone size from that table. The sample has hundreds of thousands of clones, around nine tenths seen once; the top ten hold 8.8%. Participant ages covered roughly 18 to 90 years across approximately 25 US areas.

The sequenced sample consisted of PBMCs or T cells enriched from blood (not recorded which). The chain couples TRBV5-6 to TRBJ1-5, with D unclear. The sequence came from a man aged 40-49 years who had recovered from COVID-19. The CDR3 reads CASSFFGNNQPQHF. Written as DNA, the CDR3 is TGTGCCAGCAGCTTCTTCGGGAACAATCAGCCCCAGCATTTT.